This TCR beta chain was profiled in a study of control samples from healthy donors and cancer patients. This CDR3 has 15 amino acids. V was trimmed by 6 bases and J by 2 bases, leaving 14 bases between them. CDR1 is SNHLY and CDR2 is FYNNEI in the germline V gene. Profiling relied on immunoSEQ multiplex PCR, and the TCRdb table lists in-frame clones only, not all of them. The sample has over 100,000 clones, 80% to 95% seen once; the top ten hold 2.5% to 3%. The source material was blood. This TCR was recovered from a man aged 35 to 55 in good health. This chain joins TRBV2 and TRBJ1-3; D possibly corresponds to TRBD1 (6 bases). The CDR3: CASSATGSAGNTIYF. In nucleotides, the CDR3 is TGTGCCAGCAGCGCCACAGGGTCAGCTGGAAACACCATATATTTT.